This section outlines one T cell receptor beta chain sequence together with its context. It lacks a known antigen. Qualities for individual bases were not recorded, and no much larger clone is one base off. Libraries were built with 5' RACE. The listed sequencing device is NextSeq 500. To correct for sequencing error and PCR bias, the TCR library protocol tagged individual cDNA molecules with unique molecular identifiers. Both TCR alpha and beta chains were sequenced, and tight co-correlation was observed between alpha and beta sequence abundances in each sample. On the study's bioinformatics: Decombinator V4 was used to annotate the V gene, J gene and CDR3 of the TCR sequences. TCRs were defined as expanded if a significant change between any two time points was detected under a Poisson model with p below 0.0001. TCR abundances were normalised to the total number of TCRs sequenced per sample and were expressed as counts per million. TRAV1-2 paired with TRAJ12, TRAJ20 or TRAJ33 defined MAIT TCRs, while TRAV10 paired with TRAJ18 defined iNKT TCRs. VDJdb, accessed 1 November 2021, was searched for CMV, EBV and SARS-CoV-2 annotated TCRs, with TCRs annotated for multiple antigens excluded. TCRdb reworked the public reads: Q25 trimming with fastp, MiXCR clone assembly, productive beta chains retained. Each entry is one CDR3 protein sequence, shown with its most common DNA and genes. TCRdb's processing, not the authors' own work, is the source of the V and J calls. Present in this sample are approximately 65,000 distinct CDR3 sequences, approximately 15% of which were seen just once. More than 13% of the sample comes from the top ten.

The CDR1 and CDR2 encoded by the germline V gene are SQVTM and ANQGSEA. From cysteine to phenylalanine, the CDR3 is 13 amino acids long. Only the CDR3 DNA stays, 39 bases, in frame from base 1. V and J are trimmed by 6 bases and 4 bases, and the gene matches miss 8 bases of the junction. These data come from a study of early T cells in non-severe SARS-CoV-2 infection (dated by TCRdb to the early 2020s). Regarding the complete study: TCR sequencing used bulk RNA from unsorted whole blood, so alpha and beta chains could not be paired. Points the paper makes about the study in general: VDJdb matching was skewed toward anti-spike CD8 responses and likely underestimated virus-specific expansions by missing private and CD4 specificities.

Set within a cohort of healthcare workers in London, UK, this nested case-control study involved weekly PCR testing of nasopharyngeal swabs along with blood sampling. Healthcare workers were recruited during the week of the UK lockdown, between 23 and 31 March 2020, and followed weekly for up to about 15 weeks. This receptor was obtained from an adult who was a healthcare worker with PCR-confirmed SARS-CoV-2 infection or an uninfected control (not recorded which). Sequencing was performed on whole blood. The rearranged chain carries TRBV29-1 and TRBJ2-7, with 8 bases aligning to TRBD2. The CDR3 reads as follows: CSVTGLARYEQYF. The DNA sequence is TGCAGCGTGACTGGACTAGCTCGATACGAGCAGTACTTC.